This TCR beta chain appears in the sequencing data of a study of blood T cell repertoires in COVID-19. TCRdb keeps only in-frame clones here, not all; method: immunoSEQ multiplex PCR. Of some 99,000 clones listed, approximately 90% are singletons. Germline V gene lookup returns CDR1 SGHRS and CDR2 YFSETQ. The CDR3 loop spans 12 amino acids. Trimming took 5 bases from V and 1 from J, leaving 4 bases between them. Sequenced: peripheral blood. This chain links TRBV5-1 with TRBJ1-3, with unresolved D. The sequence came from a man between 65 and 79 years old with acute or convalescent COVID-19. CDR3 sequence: CASSPSGNTIYF. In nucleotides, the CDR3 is TGCGCCAGCAGTCCTTCTGGAAACACCATATATTTT.